Each of the 29 T cell receptor beta chains below was sequenced from the same sample in a study of glioma-infiltrating T cells after dendritic cell vaccination. Method: immunoSEQ multiplex PCR; TCRdb's copy keeps in-frame clones and lacks some. The table has just under 85,000 clones, approximately 90% seen once. The source material was blood, sampled before dendritic cell vaccination. Source of these receptors: a human donor with glioblastoma.

The CDR3 is CASSGGLLAGGNEQFF. DNA for the CDR3: TGCGCCAGCAGTGGGGGGTTGCTAGCGGGGGGAAATGAGCAGTTCTTC. The V and J genes are TRBV5-1 and TRBJ2-1; 11 bases align to TRBD2. CDR3 size: 16 residues. The germline V gene has CDR1 SGHRS and CDR2 YFSETQ. The trim removed 5 bases at V and 7 bases at J, leaving 11 bases unmatched.

The chain has TRBV5-4 and TRBJ1-2; TRBD1 aligns across 9 bases. V shed 4 bases, J shed 4 bases, and the junction held 5 bases outside the gene matches. This CDR3 has 14 amino acids. Germline CDR1 reads SGHNT; CDR2 reads YYREEE (reference sequence). The CDR3, as DNA: TGTGCCAGCAGCATAATGGGACAGGGCTATGGCTACACCTTC. This sequence encodes CASSIMGQGYGYTF.

The chain is built from TRBV5-1 and TRBJ1-5; 8 bases match TRBD1. V gave up 4 bases and J gave up 6 bases; unmatched junction bases: 6. Germline V gives CDR1 SGHRS, CDR2 YFSETQ. CDR3 size: 14 residues. The CDR3: CASSPGQGTQPQHF. The CDR3 DNA sequence: TGCGCCAGCAGCCCCGGACAGGGTACTCAGCCCCAGCATTTT.

The J gene is TRBJ2-7, the V gene TRBV5-6, with D perhaps matching TRBD1 (6 bases). The germline gives CDR1 SGHDT, CDR2 YYEEEE. V was trimmed by 4 bases and J by 6 bases, leaving 17 bases between them. The CDR3 has 14 amino acids. The DNA of the CDR3 is TGTGCCAGCAGCCCGACAGGACGCGAGGCCGAGCAGTACTTC. This gives the protein CASSPTGREAEQYF.

The gene calls are TRBV18 and TRBJ2-3, with a possible D match to TRBD1 (6 bases). Germline CDR1 KGHSH, CDR2 LQKENI. V was shortened by 5 bases and J by 4 bases, with 19 bases between the two germline ends. This CDR3 has 16 residues. The CDR3 loop reads CASSRINRVQADTQYF. The CDR3, as DNA: TGTGCCAGCTCAAGAATAAACAGGGTTCAAGCAGATACGCAGTATTTT.

The chain joins TRBV29-1 to TRBJ2-2, with TRBD1 matching 7 bases. This CDR3 contains 13 residues. Trimming at V came to 4 bases and at J to 4 bases, leaving 3 bases not matched to a gene. Germline V lookup: CDR1 SQVTM, CDR2 ANQGSEA. The DNA of the CDR3 is TGCAGCGTTGGCCCAGGGGGCACCGGGGAGCTGTTTTTT. This gives the protein CSVGPGGTGELFF.

This chain joins TRBV28 and TRBJ2-2; D unresolved. This CDR3 comprises 16 residues. The V and J ends lost 5 bases and 0 bases respectively, with 13 bases between them. Germline V gene data show CDR1 as MDHEN and CDR2 as SYDVKM. CDR3 protein: CASSAGTGPNTGELFF. DNA of the CDR3: TGTGCCAGCAGTGCCGGAACGGGTCCGAACACCGGGGAGCTGTTTTTT.

The CDR3 spells CASSTWDRGGTDTQYF. The CDR3 DNA reads as TGTGCCAGTAGTACCTGGGACAGAGGTGGGACAGATACGCAGTATTTT. This chain uses TRBV19 with TRBJ2-3; 7 positions agree with TRBD1. The junction had 10 bases not matched to a gene; V was cut back by 4 bases and J by 3 bases. The CDR3 covers 16 residues. Per the germline V gene, CDR1 is LNHDA and CDR2 is SQIVND (reference sequence).

This chain joins TRBV6-1 and TRBJ2-7, with D tentatively TRBD2 (5 bases). Germline loops: CDR1 MNHNS, CDR2 SASEGT. CDR3 size: 19 residues. Trimming removed 0 bases at V and 2 bases at J, with 23 bases between. This CDR3 is CASSEAIARGHAGTYEQYF. CDR3 nucleotides: TGTGCCAGCAGTGAAGCGATAGCCCGCGGCCACGCGGGCACCTACGAGCAGTACTTC.

The rearrangement joins TRBV10-3 to TRBJ2-7; D possibly corresponds to TRBD2 (7 bases). Per the germline V gene, CDR1 is ENHRY and CDR2 is SYGVKD. This CDR3 contains 15 residues. The V end was cut by 4 bases, the J end by 2 bases, with 15 bases between. CDR3 nucleotides: TGTGCCATCAGTGGGGGGGCGGGAGCTCCCTACGAGCAGTACTTC. This gives the protein CAISGGAGAPYEQYF.

The V call is TRBV18, the J call TRBJ2-4; 11 positions match TRBD1. Germline V CDR1 and CDR2: KGHSH, LQKENI. The CDR3 is 16 residues long. V shed 3 bases and J 2 bases; nucleotides not matched to a gene: 3. CDR3 protein: CASSPGQGVTKNIQYF. CDR3 nucleotide sequence: TGTGCCAGCTCACCGGGACAGGGGGTAACCAAAAACATTCAGTACTTC.

This clone was recorded only once. CDR3 amino acids: CASSPRGGDGYTF. The DNA for the CDR3 is TGTGCCAGCAGCCCCCGGGGGGGGGACGGCTACACCTTC. The chain recombines TRBV9 with TRBJ1-2, with TRBD1 as a possible D gene (5 bases). The V end lost 4 bases, the J end lost 8 bases, and 15 bases lay between the germline ends. The CDR3 has 13 residues. In germline, CDR1 is SGDLS, CDR2 YYNGEE. The full variable domain, with the rest looked up from reference TRBV9 and TRBJ1-2, is DSGVTQTPKHLITATGQRVTLRCSPRSGDLSVYWYQQSLDQGLQFLIQYYNGEERAKGNILERFSAQQFPDLHSELNLSSLELGDSALYFCASSPRGGDGYTFGSGTRLTVV.

The rearrangement links TRBV7-2 to TRBJ1-1; 9 bases line up with TRBD1. V lost 3 bases, J lost 7 bases, and 6 bases stayed unmatched. Germline CDR1 is SGHTA and CDR2 is FQGNSA. The CDR3 runs 14 residues. The CDR3: CASSFPGQGLEAFF. The CDR3, as DNA: TGTGCCAGCAGCTTTCCGGGACAGGGTCTTGAAGCTTTCTTT.

The chain links TRBV27 to TRBJ1-1; TRBD1 matches at 7 bases. The CDR3 consists of 16 residues. Germline V gives CDR1 MNHEY, CDR2 SMNVEV (reference sequence). The V gene end was trimmed by 6 bases and the J gene end by 9 bases; junction bases not matched to a gene: 19. CDR3 in amino acids: CASSPDPGAGGGQAFF. In nucleotides, the CDR3 is TGTGCCAGCAGCCCCGACCCCGGGGCAGGGGGTGGGCAAGCTTTCTTT.

J is TRBJ1-5 and V is TRBV5-8; D is ambiguous. Per the germline V gene, CDR1 is SGHTS and CDR2 is YDEGEE. The CDR3 covers 13 residues. The ends were cut back, 1 base at V and 6 bases at J, with 8 bases in the middle. This chain's CDR3 is CASSLTVSQPQHF. DNA of the CDR3: TGTGCCAGCAGCTTGACGGTTTCTCAGCCCCAGCATTTT.

The CDR3 protein is CASSLGVGGTQYF. CDR3 coding DNA: TGTGCCAGCAGCCTCGGCGTCGGCGGGACCCAGTACTTC. The chain links TRBV6-5 to TRBJ2-5, with D hard to call. The V gene's germline CDR1 is MNHEY and CDR2 SVGAGI. The V gene lost 6 bases and the J gene lost 7 bases, with 15 bases spanning the gap. The CDR3 has 13 residues.

The V gene is TRBV7-3, the J gene TRBJ2-1; 7 bases map to TRBD2. Per the germline V gene, CDR1 is SGHTA and CDR2 is FQGTGA. J gave up 9 bases and V 5 bases, and 7 bases lay outside the gene matches. The CDR3 contains 13 residues. Written as DNA, the CDR3 is TGTGCCAGCAGCGTTGGACTAGGGGCTGAGCAGTTCTTC. Its protein is CASSVGLGAEQFF.

A few counts support this clone. The J gene is TRBJ1-2, the V gene TRBV5-1; no definite D call. V lost 2 bases to trimming and J lost 8 bases, with 13 bases between them. The CDR3 has 13 residues. Germline V gives CDR1 SGHRS, CDR2 YFSETQ. For the CDR3, the DNA is TGCGCCAGCAGCTTAAACCGGGAAGCGGGCTACACCTTC. Its protein is CASSLNREAGYTF.

The genes are TRBV7-3 and TRBJ2-1; 13 bases line up with TRBD2. Trimming cost V 3 bases and J 10 bases; bases outside gene matches: 0. The CDR3 contains 13 residues. From germline, CDR1 is SGHTA and CDR2 FQGTGA. CDR3 coding DNA: TGTGCCAGCAGCTTGGGACTAGCGGGAGAGCAGTTCTTC. Translating it yields CASSLGLAGEQFF.

The chain recombines TRBV5-1 with TRBJ2-7; no firm D call. CDR1 is SGHRS, CDR2 YFSETQ, per germline. The CDR3 runs 15 residues. Trimming cost V 0 bases and J 1 base, with 11 bases left between them. CDR3 loop: CASSLEADNSYEQYF. In nucleotides, the CDR3 is TGCGCCAGCAGCTTGGAGGCTGACAATTCCTACGAGCAGTACTTC.

V gene TRBV27 combines with J gene TRBJ2-6, with a weak D call TRBD1 (5 bases). The germline gives CDR1 MNHEY, CDR2 SMNVEV (reference sequence). The CDR3 contains 14 residues. V lost 5 bases and J 1 base, leaving 6 bases between the germline ends. CDR3 sequence reads: CASSQGSGANVLTF. CDR3 bases: TGTGCCAGCAGTCAGGGATCTGGGGCCAACGTCCTGACTTTC.

The gene calls are TRBV9 and TRBJ1-3; 8 nucleotides line up with TRBD1. Germline lookup yields CDR1 SGDLS and CDR2 YYNGEE. V gave up 4 bases and J gave up 4 bases; unmatched junction bases: 4. CDR3 length equals 14 residues. CDR3 amino acids: CASSSGGYGNTIYF. CDR3 in DNA: TGTGCCAGCAGCTCAGGGGGCTACGGAAACACCATATATTTT.

This chain uses TRBV9 with TRBJ1-4, with 8 bases matching TRBD1. Germline CDR1 SGDLS, CDR2 YYNGEE. The CDR3 contains 14 residues. Losses at the gene ends were 3 bases for V and 14 bases for J; bases not matched to a gene: 12. CDR3 nucleotides: TGTGCCAGCAGCGAGAGGGATTGGACAGGGCGGCTGTTTTTT. It specifies CASSERDWTGRLFF.

Points on this clone: One end of the junction does not line up with germline, which may come from a read error. Distinct nucleotide sequences in the sample also encode this CDR3. The rearrangement uses TRBV6-1 and TRBJ1-1, with 7 positions matching TRBD1. The CDR3 length is 15 residues. Germline CDR1 reads MNHNS; CDR2 reads SASEGT. CDR3 nucleotide sequence: TGTGCCAGCAGGTCGGGGACAGCTTCGAACACTGAGGCTTTCTTT. Amino acids: CASRSGTASNTEAFF.

The rearrangement uses TRBV5-1 and TRBJ2-2; weak D call: TRBD2 (6 bases). Trimming left V 4 bases short and J 7 bases short, with 11 bases between. Germline values: CDR1 SGHRS, CDR2 YFSETQ. This CDR3 comprises 13 residues. As DNA, the CDR3 is TGCGCCAGCAGCCCGGCGGGGCACGGGGAGCTGTTTTTT. Translated, it gives CASSPAGHGELFF. Supplemented by reference TRBV5-1 and TRBJ2-2, the full variable domain reads KAGVTQTPRYLIKTRGQQVTLSCSPISGHRSVSWYQQTPGQGLQFLFEYFSETQRNKGNFPGRFSGRQFSNSRSEMNVSTLELGDSALYLCASSPAGHGELFFGEGSRLTVL.

This chain joins TRBV20-1 and TRBJ2-5; D is ambiguous. The CDR3 loop spans 11 amino acids. Germline lookup yields CDR1 DFQATT and CDR2 SNEGSKA (reference sequence). V shed 6 bases and J shed 0 bases, with 5 bases lying between them. The CDR3 sequence: CSATDQETQYF. CDR3 sequence (DNA): TGCAGTGCCACAGACCAAGAGACCCAGTACTTC.

The chain couples TRBV5-6 to TRBJ1-2, with 8 bases lining up with TRBD1. The V gene's germline CDR1 is SGHDT and CDR2 YYEEEE. The V and J ends lost 3 bases and 3 bases, in that order; junction bases with no gene match: 7. The CDR3 extends over 15 amino acids. For the CDR3, the DNA is TGTGCCAGCAGCTCAGACAGGGGTCCTTACTATGGCTACACCTTC. Residues: CASSSDRGPYYGYTF. Variable domain in full (rest from reference TRBV5-6 and TRBJ1-2): DAGVTQSPTHLIKTRGQQVTLRCSPKSGHDTVSWYQQALGQGPQFIFQYYEEEERQRGNFPDRFSGHQFPNYSSELNVNALLLGDSALYLCASSSDRGPYYGYTFGSGTRLTVV.

This chain links TRBV5-1 with TRBJ1-1; D gene ambiguous. Looked up from germline, CDR1 is SGHRS and CDR2 is YFSETQ. The CDR3 covers 15 residues. V dropped 0 bases and J dropped 11 bases, with 20 bases sitting between them. This CDR3 is CASSLGARGDAHAFF. CDR3 sequence (DNA): TGCGCCAGCAGCTTGGGTGCTCGGGGAGATGCCCACGCTTTCTTT.

In DNA, the CDR3 is TGTGCCAGCTCATCTCCGGGACAGGGGTCCGGCACAGATACGCAGTATTTT. This sequence encodes CASSSPGQGSGTDTQYF. This sequence joins TRBV18 and TRBJ2-3; 10 bases are shared with TRBD1. The CDR3 totals 17 residues. CDR1 is KGHSH, CDR2 LQKENI, per germline. The ends lost 5 bases at V and 1 base at J; junction bases unmatched: 9.